This T cell receptor beta chain was retrieved from a study of T cell repertoires in ileal Crohn's disease. General study results and limits: Compared with non-smokers, active smokers at surgery showed more clonal expansions.

The germline gives CDR1 GTSNPN, CDR2 SVGIG (reference sequence). The CDR3 is 13 amino acids. Between the trimmed V and J ends, which lost 0 bases and 6 bases, there was a span of 11 bases. The repertoire was sequenced with immunoSEQ multiplex PCR; TCRdb's copy has only in-frame clones and lacks some. Among 8,200 or so clones listed, around four fifths were seen once. On this clone: What it recognizes is unknown.

Sequenced: ileal tissue. This receptor was taken from an adult with Crohn's disease. The chain employs TRBV30 and TRBJ1-2, with a weak D call TRBD1 (5 bases). CDR3 nucleotide sequence: TGTGCCTGGAGTGTACCGGGGGGGGATGGCTACACCTTC. This encodes CAWSVPGGDGYTF.